This TCR beta chain was obtained from a study of cytomegalovirus exposure and HLA in healthy donors. Study-wide context: Of 350 to 400 genotyped donors, around 86% grouped in the Caucasian-associated ancestry cluster.

Trimming removed 4 bases from V and 5 bases from J; junction bases left unmatched: 5. The germline V gene encodes CDR1 LNHNV and CDR2 YYDKDF (reference sequence). The CDR3 is 14 amino acids. PCR was performed using 60 Vbeta and 13 Jbeta primers. Produced via immunoSEQ multiplex PCR; TCRdb's table is partial and in-frame only. The sample lists over 200,000 clones; 78% were seen once. The chain is built from TRBV15 and TRBJ2-7; TRBD2 aligns across 10 bases. Sequenced: PBMCs. This sequence originates from a male donor in good health and CMV-seronegative. CDR3 nucleotide sequence: TGTGCCACCAGCACTAGCGGGAGTGCTAACGAGCAGTACTTC. Translating it yields CATSTSGSANEQYF. The variable domain in full, with the rest retrieved from reference TRBV15 and TRBJ2-7, is DAMVIQNPRYQVTQFGKPVTLSCSQTLNHNVMYWYQQKSSQAPKLLFHYYDKDFNNEADTPDNFQSRRPNTSFCFLDIRSPGLGDTAMYLCATSTSGSANEQYFGPGTRLTVT.